Below, one T cell receptor (beta chain) is given with its context. These data originate in a study of patients and donors after allogeneic stem cell transplantation. V lost 5 bases and J lost 7; bases outside the gene matches: 1. Looked up from germline, CDR1 is SQVTM and CDR2 is ANQGSEA. This CDR3 has 12 amino acids. Each CDR3 protein is one row after TCRdb ran MiXCR on the RT-PCR reads. The table shows 150,000 to 200,000 distinct CDR3 sequences, with about 24% occurring only once. Sequencing input: blood, either unsorted or a sorted T cell fraction (not recorded which). The receptor was derived from a human donor who was either an allogeneic HSCT recipient or a stem cell or donor lymphocyte infusion donor (not recorded which). It is not recorded whose cells these are; they may come from a transplant donor. V is TRBV29-1 and J is TRBJ1-6; 8 bases agree with TRBD1. This chain's CDR3 is CSVRTGNSPLHF. The CDR3 bases are TGCAGCGTTAGGACAGGGAATTCACCCCTCCACTTT.